This T cell receptor beta chain was profiled in a study of control samples from healthy donors and cancer patients. The CDR3 consists of 14 residues. Germline V gives CDR1 SGHRS, CDR2 YFSETQ. V was shortened by 4 bases and J by 5 bases, with 13 bases between the two germline ends. TCRdb's copy holds only in-frame clones and misses some; the assay was immunoSEQ multiplex PCR. This sample has approximately 80,000 clones, with more than 70% found just once. Sequenced: blood. V and J are TRBV5-1 and TRBJ1-5; possible D gene TRBD1, 6 bases. This TCR was sampled from a woman in her forties or fifties in good health. The CDR3 protein is CASSPQGHDQPQHF. CDR3 DNA: TGCGCCAGCAGCCCACAGGGACATGATCAGCCCCAGCATTTT.